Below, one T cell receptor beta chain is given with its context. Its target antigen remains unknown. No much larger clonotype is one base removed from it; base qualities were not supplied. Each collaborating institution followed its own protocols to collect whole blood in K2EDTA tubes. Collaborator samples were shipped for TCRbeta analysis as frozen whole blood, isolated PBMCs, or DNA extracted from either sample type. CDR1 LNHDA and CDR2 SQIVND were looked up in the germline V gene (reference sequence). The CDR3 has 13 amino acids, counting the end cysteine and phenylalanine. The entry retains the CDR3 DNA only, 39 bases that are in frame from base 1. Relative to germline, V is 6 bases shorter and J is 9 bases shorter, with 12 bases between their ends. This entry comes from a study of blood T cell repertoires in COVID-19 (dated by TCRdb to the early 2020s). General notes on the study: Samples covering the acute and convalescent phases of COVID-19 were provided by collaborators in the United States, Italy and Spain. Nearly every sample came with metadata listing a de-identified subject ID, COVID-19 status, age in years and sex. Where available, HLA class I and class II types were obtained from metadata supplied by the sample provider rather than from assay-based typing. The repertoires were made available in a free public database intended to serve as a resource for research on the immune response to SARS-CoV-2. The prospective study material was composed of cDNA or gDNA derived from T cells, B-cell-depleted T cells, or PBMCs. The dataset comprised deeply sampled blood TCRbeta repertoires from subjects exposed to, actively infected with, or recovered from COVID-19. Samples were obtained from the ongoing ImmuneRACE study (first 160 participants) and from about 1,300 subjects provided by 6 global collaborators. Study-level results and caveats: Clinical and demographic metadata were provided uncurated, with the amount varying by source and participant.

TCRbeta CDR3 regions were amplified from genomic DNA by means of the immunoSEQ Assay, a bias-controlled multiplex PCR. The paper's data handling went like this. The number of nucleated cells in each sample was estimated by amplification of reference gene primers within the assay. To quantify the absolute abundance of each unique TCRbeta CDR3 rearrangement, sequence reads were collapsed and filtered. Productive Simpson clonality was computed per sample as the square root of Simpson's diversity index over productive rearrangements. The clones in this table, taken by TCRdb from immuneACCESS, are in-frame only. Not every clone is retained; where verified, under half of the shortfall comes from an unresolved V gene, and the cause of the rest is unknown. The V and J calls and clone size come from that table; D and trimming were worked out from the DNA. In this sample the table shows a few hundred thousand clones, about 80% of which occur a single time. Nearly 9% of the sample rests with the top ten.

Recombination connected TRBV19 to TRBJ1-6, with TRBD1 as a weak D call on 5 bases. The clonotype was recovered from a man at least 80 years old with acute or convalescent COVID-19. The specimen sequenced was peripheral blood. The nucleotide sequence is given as TGTGCCAGTAGCCAGGGCTGGGGTTCACCCCTCCACTTT. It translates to CASSQGWGSPLHF.